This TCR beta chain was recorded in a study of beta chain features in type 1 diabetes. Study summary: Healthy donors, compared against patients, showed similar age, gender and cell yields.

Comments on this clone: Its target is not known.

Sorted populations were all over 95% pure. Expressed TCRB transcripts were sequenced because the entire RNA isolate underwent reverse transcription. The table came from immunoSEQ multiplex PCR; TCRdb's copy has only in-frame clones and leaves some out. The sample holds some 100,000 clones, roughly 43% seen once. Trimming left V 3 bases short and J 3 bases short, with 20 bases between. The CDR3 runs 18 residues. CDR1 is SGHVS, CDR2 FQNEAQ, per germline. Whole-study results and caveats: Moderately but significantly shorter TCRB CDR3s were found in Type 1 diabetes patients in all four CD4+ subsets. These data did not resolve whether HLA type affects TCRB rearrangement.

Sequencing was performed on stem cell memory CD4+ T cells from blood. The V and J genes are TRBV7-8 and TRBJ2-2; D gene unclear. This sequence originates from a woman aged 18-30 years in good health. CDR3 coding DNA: TGTGCCAGCAGCTTCAGAATCACGACTGGCCTGTACACCGGGGAGCTGTTTTTT. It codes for CASSFRITTGLYTGELFF.